These 17 T cell receptor beta chains were sequenced from one sample in a study of OX40 agonist ivuxolimab in advanced cancers. Data came from immunoSEQ multiplex PCR; TCRdb stores just in-frame clones and leaves some out. The repertoire holds 39,000 or so clones, with around 92% as singletons. The sample was CD4+ or CD8+ T cells sorted from blood, taken in a trial of the OX40 agonist ivuxolimab. Receptor source: an adult with an advanced solid tumor such as melanoma, head and neck, liver or kidney cancer.

This rearrangement joins TRBV28 to TRBJ2-7; TRBD2 matches at 7 bases. Germline V lookup: CDR1 MDHEN, CDR2 SYDVKM. V lost 5 bases and J lost 9; bases outside the gene matches: 16. CDR3 length equals 15 residues. This CDR3 is CASSPPGEGWHGQYF. The CDR3 coding sequence is TGTGCCAGCAGTCCCCCTGGGGAGGGATGGCATGGGCAGTACTTC.

The chain uses TRBV27 and TRBJ1-5, with D maybe TRBD1 (6 bases). Germline V gene lookup returns CDR1 MNHEY and CDR2 SMNVEV (reference sequence). V gave up 5 bases and J gave up 5 bases, with 13 bases separating them. CDR3 length: 14 amino acids. CDR3 sequence reads: CASSPQGGDQPQHF. The CDR3 DNA is TGTGCCAGCAGTCCACAGGGAGGTGATCAGCCCCAGCATTTT.

This rearrangement joins TRBV7-8 to TRBJ1-6, with D possibly being TRBD1 (6 bases). CDR3 length: 15 residues. Trimming removed 5 bases at V and 10 bases at J, with 18 bases between. Germline loops: CDR1 SGHVS, CDR2 FQNEAQ. This chain's CDR3 is CASSLMGGGGSPLHF. CDR3 DNA sequence: TGTGCCAGCAGCCTCATGGGGGGCGGAGGCTCACCCCTCCACTTT.

The chain combines TRBV4-1 with TRBJ1-2; no firm D call. The CDR3 length is 15 residues. Trimming cost V 1 base and J 3 bases, with 12 bases left between them. Germline V gene lookup returns CDR1 MGHRA and CDR2 YSYEKL. CDR3 DNA sequence: TGCGCCAGCAGCCAAGTTTCGCGGTCAGACTATGGCTACACCTTC. Translated, it gives CASSQVSRSDYGYTF.

The rearrangement links TRBV4-3 to TRBJ2-5, with 10 bases aligning to TRBD2. Germline values: CDR1 LGHNA, CDR2 YSLEER. J gave up 1 base and V 2 bases, and 4 bases lay outside the gene matches. The CDR3 runs 16 residues. The CDR3 DNA reads as TGCGCCAGCAGCCAAAATCTAGCGGGGGTCCAAGAGACCCAGTACTTC. Encoded protein: CASSQNLAGVQETQYF.

The chain employs TRBV11-3 and TRBJ2-5; TRBD2 is a possible D gene (7 bases). Per the germline V gene, CDR1 is SGHNT and CDR2 is YENEEA. CDR3 length equals 16 residues. Trimming took off 1 base at V and 4 bases at J, with 16 bases between the two ends. The CDR3 loop is CASSLVGAGEGETQYF. Written as DNA, the CDR3 is TGTGCCAGCAGCTTAGTGGGGGCAGGGGAGGGAGAGACCCAGTACTTC.

This clone was recorded only once. The chain recombines TRBV5-4 with TRBJ2-1, with TRBD2 identical over 8 bases. Trimming removed 4 bases from V and 10 bases from J; junction bases left unmatched: 13. The CDR3 loop spans 15 amino acids. Germline CDR1 reads SGHNT; CDR2 reads YYREEE (reference sequence). The CDR3 region is CASSRAPPGLDEQFF. The CDR3 DNA is TGTGCCAGCAGCCGGGCCCCACCGGGACTAGACGAGCAGTTCTTC.

This chain uses TRBV5-1 with TRBJ1-6; D gene ambiguous. The V gene's germline CDR1 is SGHRS and CDR2 YFSETQ. V gave up 0 bases and J gave up 7 bases, with 11 bases separating them. This CDR3 comprises 15 residues. This CDR3 is CASSLADGRNSPLHF. The CDR3, as DNA: TGCGCCAGCAGCTTGGCGGACGGAAGGAATTCACCCCTCCACTTT.

The V gene is TRBV30, the J gene TRBJ2-7; D not certain. The CDR3 totals 14 residues. The germline gives CDR1 GTSNPN, CDR2 SVGIG (reference sequence). V was shortened by 0 bases and J by 6 bases, with 15 bases between the two germline ends. Here the CDR3 reads CAWSVLISDAEQYF. The CDR3 region has the DNA TGTGCCTGGAGTGTACTAATTTCCGACGCCGAGCAGTACTTC.

The chain has TRBV30 and TRBJ2-7; D perhaps matches TRBD1 (5 bases). CDR1 and CDR2 from the germline V gene are GTSNPN and SVGIG (reference sequence). V was cut by 6 bases and J by 3 bases, with 12 bases left in between. The CDR3 contains 12 residues. CDR3 nucleotides: TGTGCCTGTTTTACAGGTGTCTACGAGCAGTACTTC. This encodes CACFTGVYEQYF. The full variable domain, its missing parts supplied by reference TRBV30 and TRBJ2-7, is SQTIHQWPATLVQPVGSPLSLECTVEGTSNPNLYWYRQAAGRGLQLLFYSVGIGQISSEVPQNLSASRPQDRQFILSSKKLLLSDSGFYLCACFTGVYEQYFGPGTRLTVT.

This chain connects TRBV7-8 to TRBJ1-6; D call uncertain. Per the germline V gene, CDR1 is SGHVS and CDR2 is FQNEAQ. The V end lost 5 bases, the J end lost 0 bases, and 8 bases lay between the germline ends. This CDR3 comprises 15 residues. The CDR3 reads CASSKESSYNSPLHF. In DNA form, the CDR3 reads TGTGCCAGCAGCAAGGAGAGCTCCTATAATTCACCCCTCCACTTT.

J is TRBJ2-5 and V is TRBV27, with D perhaps given as TRBD1 or TRBD2 (6 bases each). V lost 5 bases and J lost 6, with 19 bases in between. Germline V gene lookup returns CDR1 MNHEY and CDR2 SMNVEV (reference sequence). The CDR3 sequence is 15 residues long. The CDR3 sequence is CASSPEGGRRKTQYF. The DNA of the CDR3 is TGTGCCAGCAGTCCCGAGGGGGGAAGAAGAAAGACCCAGTACTTC.

This clone showed up just once. The rearrangement joins TRBV19 to TRBJ1-2, with D possibly TRBD1 on 6 matching bases. Trimming removed 7 bases from V and 0 bases from J, with 15 bases in between. This CDR3 is built from 15 residues. Looked up from germline, CDR1 is LNHDA and CDR2 is SQIVND (reference sequence). The CDR3 region is CASTLRGITNYGYTF. CDR3 nucleotides: TGTGCCAGTACCCTAAGGGGGATAACTAACTATGGCTACACCTTC.

This rearrangement joins TRBV5-1 to TRBJ1-1; tentatively, D is TRBD1 (5 bases). Trimming took off 4 bases at V and 2 bases at J, with 18 bases between the two ends. This CDR3 region has 16 residues. CDR1 is SGHRS and CDR2 is YFSETQ in the germline V gene. CDR3 residues: CASSPGLRDFNTEAFF. In nucleotides, the CDR3 is TGCGCCAGCAGCCCGGGACTCAGAGACTTCAACACTGAAGCTTTCTTT.

The genes are TRBV5-5 and TRBJ2-1; 7 bases align to TRBD1. This CDR3 is 13 amino acids long. Losses at the gene ends were 2 bases for V and 9 bases for J; bases not matched to a gene: 5. The germline V gene encodes CDR1 SGHKS and CDR2 YYEKEE (reference sequence). The CDR3 is CASSLQGSGEQFF. The CDR3 DNA sequence: TGTGCCAGCAGCTTACAGGGGAGCGGTGAGCAGTTCTTC.

The rearrangement links TRBV6-6 to TRBJ1-2; D is perhaps TRBD1 (6 bases). CDR3 length: 13 residues. Germline CDR1 MNHNY, CDR2 SVGAGI (reference sequence). Trimming stripped 5 bases from V and 4 bases from J, with 11 bases between. The CDR3 DNA follows: TGTGCCAGCAGTAGACAGGAGAGCTATGGCTACACCTTC. Amino acids: CASSRQESYGYTF.

The chain carries TRBV5-1 and TRBJ2-7, with 7 bases aligning to TRBD1. The CDR3 totals 13 residues. Germline loops: CDR1 SGHRS, CDR2 YFSETQ. Trimming took 2 bases from V and 4 from J; bases not matched to a gene: 3. CDR3 coding DNA: TGCGCCAGCAGCTTAGCGACAGGGTACGAGCAGTACTTC. It yields the protein CASSLATGYEQYF.